This T cell receptor (beta chain) appears in the sequencing data of a study of T cell responses to AZD1222 COVID-19 vaccine. Findings and limits, study-wide: None of the repertoires were sampled until the peak T cell response had passed.

Germline V gives CDR1 SSHAT, CDR2 FNYEAQ (reference sequence). The CDR3 sequence is 13 residues long. V was clipped by 6 bases and J by 2 bases, with 8 bases between them. As concerns this clone: Its antigen is undetermined.

TCRdb keeps only in-frame clones here, not all; method: immunoSEQ multiplex PCR. The sample includes 150,000 or so clones. Sequencing used peripheral blood. This receptor was taken from an adult in good health. V gene TRBV7-7 combines with J gene TRBJ1-3, with a tentative D call TRBD1 (6 bases). This chain's CDR3 is CASSRQAGNTIYF. DNA of the CDR3: TGTGCCAGCAGTAGACAGGCTGGAAACACCATATATTTT.